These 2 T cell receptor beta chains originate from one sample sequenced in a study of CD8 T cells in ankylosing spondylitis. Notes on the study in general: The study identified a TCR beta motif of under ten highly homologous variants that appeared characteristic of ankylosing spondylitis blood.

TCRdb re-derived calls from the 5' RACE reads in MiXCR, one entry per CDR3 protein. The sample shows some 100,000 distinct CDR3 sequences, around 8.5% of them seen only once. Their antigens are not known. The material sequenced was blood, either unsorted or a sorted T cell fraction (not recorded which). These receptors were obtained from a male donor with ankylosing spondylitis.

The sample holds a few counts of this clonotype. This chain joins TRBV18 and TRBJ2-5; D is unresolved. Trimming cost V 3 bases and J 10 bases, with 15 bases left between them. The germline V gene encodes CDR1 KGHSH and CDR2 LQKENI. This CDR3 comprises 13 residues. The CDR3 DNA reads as TGTGCCAGCTCACCCGGACCACGGACCTTCCAGTACTTC. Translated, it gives CASSPGPRTFQYF.

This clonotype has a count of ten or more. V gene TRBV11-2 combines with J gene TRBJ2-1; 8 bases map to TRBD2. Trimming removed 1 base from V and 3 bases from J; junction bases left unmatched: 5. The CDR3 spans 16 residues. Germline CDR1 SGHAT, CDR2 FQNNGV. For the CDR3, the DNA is TGTGCCAGCAGCTTAGTGGCTAGCGGGCTCTACAATGAGCAGTTCTTC. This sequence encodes CASSLVASGLYNEQFF.